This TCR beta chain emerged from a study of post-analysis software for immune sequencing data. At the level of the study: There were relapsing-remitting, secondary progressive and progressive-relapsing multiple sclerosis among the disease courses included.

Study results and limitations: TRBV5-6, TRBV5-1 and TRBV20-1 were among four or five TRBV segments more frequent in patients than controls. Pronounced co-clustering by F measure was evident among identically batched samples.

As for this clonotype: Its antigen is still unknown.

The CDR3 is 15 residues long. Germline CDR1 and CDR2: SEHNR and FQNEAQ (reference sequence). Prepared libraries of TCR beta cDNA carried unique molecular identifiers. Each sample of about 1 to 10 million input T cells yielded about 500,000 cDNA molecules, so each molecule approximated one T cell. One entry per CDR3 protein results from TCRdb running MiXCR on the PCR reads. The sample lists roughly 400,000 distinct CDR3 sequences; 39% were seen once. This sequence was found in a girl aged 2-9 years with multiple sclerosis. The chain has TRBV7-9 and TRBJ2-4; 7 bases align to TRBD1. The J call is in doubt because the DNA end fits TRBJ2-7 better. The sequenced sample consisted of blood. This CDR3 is CASSLGETGSYEQYF. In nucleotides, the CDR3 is TGTGCCAGCAGCTTAGGGGAGACAGGGTCCTACGAGCAGTACTTC.